This T cell receptor beta chain was identified in a study of low-dose radiotherapy and immunotherapy resistance in tumors. Whole-study context: Cohort 1 got 0.5 Gy per fraction every 2 weeks, 6.5 Gy in total. Aspirin 300 mg was given orally each day for four cycles from cycle 1 day 1.

TRAV- and TRBV-specific primers primed first-strand cDNA, covering alpha and beta chains. Using a constant-region primer together with a V-primer adapter, TCRs were subjected to around 20 PCR cycles of amplification. One entry per CDR3 protein results from TCRdb running MiXCR on the reads. The repertoire includes tens of thousands of distinct CDR3 sequences, less than 25% of them detected once, and 9.2% sits in the top ten. This clonotype was recorded once. Time point described: after trial treatment. Treatment meaning: LDRT plus nivolumab, ipilimumab, low-dose cyclophosphamide and aspirin (RACIN trial). Donors were administered nivolumab, ipilimumab, aspirin and low-dose cyclophosphamide, together with low-dose radiotherapy. Germline CDR1 SGHRS, CDR2 YFSETQ. The CDR3 has 14 residues. Deletions cut 4 bases from V and 2 bases from J, with 12 bases between.

This sequence joins TRBV5-1 and TRBJ2-5, with D possibly TRBD2 on 6 matching bases. The clonotype comes from a female donor with ovarian cancer. Sequenced material: PBMCs, taken after low-dose radiotherapy plus immunotherapy. CDR3 in amino acids: CASSLGSIQETQYF. CDR3 DNA: TGCGCCAGCAGCCTCGGGAGTATACAAGAGACCCAGTACTTC. Full variable domain (outside the CDR3, taken from reference TRBV5-1 and TRBJ2-5): KAGVTQTPRYLIKTRGQQVTLSCSPISGHRSVSWYQQTPGQGLQFLFEYFSETQRNKGNFPGRFSGRQFSNSRSEMNVSTLELGDSALYLCASSLGSIQETQYFGPGTRLLVL.